This TCR beta chain was recovered during a study of cytomegalovirus exposure and HLA in healthy donors. As for this clone: Its antigen is unidentified. One end of the junction does not line up with germline, which may come from a read error.

Germline values: CDR1 GTSNPN, CDR2 SVGIG (reference sequence). The CDR3 is 14 residues long. PCR involved 60 Vbeta and 13 Jbeta primers. Assay: immunoSEQ multiplex PCR; the TCRdb copy retains only in-frame clones and omits some. The table records roughly 250,000 clones, 75% to 85% of them present only once. Study-level findings and limits: After further analysis at a later stage, around 17,000 TCR beta sequences were associated with HLA alleles at 0.05 false discovery rate. Excluded: some indistinguishable V segments such as TRBV6-2 and TRBV6-3. In a later analysis, HLA-associated TCR beta chains were more clonally expanded than equally common others.

This sequence originates from a girl aged 2 to 10 in good health and CMV-seronegative. V and J are TRBV30 and TRBJ1-6, with a possible D match to TRBD1 (6 bases). Sequencing was done on a sample of PBMCs. The CDR3 DNA follows: TGTGCCCGGAGTTACGGACAGCTGAATTCACCCCTCCACTTT. Translation: CARSYGQLNSPLHF.